This T cell receptor beta chain was captured by sequencing in a study of blood T cells in healthy people across ages. Sample-barcoded 5' priming and a J-beta primer mix drove a second PCR of roughly 7 to 11 cycles. Tagging of each cDNA molecule was performed by a template-switch adaptor with 12 random nucleotides. TCRdb itself ran the 5' RACE reads through MiXCR, one entry per CDR3 protein. Here the sample spans more than 600,000 distinct CDR3 sequences, roughly 25% being singletons. This CDR3 has 14 residues. Germline loops: CDR1 SGHVS, CDR2 FNYEAQ. To note about this clonotype: The germline gene is not matched at one end of the junction; a read error may be the cause.

Those donating, healthy Caucasian individuals from Russia, were aged about 6 to 100. The authors drew ten milliliters of peripheral blood from each donor. The same sample was also studied in work on T cells of mothers and their children. That report notes: In the second PCR, M1S primer introduced barcodes and 2-4 random bases.

This TCR came from a boy aged 5-17 years in good health. Sequenced material: blood. The chain carries TRBV7-6 and TRBJ2-5; 8 nucleotides match TRBD2. CDR3 residues: CASSLLAGQETQHF. CDR3 bases: TGTGCCAGCAGCTTACTAGCGGGTCAAGAGACCCAGCACTTC.